The 27 T cell receptor beta chains reported below all come from one sample, sequenced in a study of glioma-infiltrating T cells after dendritic cell vaccination. Only in-frame clones appear in the TCRdb table, and some are missing; sequencing was by immunoSEQ multiplex PCR. This sample has roughly 100,000 clones, with 75% to 85% found just once. The sample consisted of blood, taken before dendritic cell vaccination. These receptors were collected from a human donor with glioblastoma.

Only a few counts were recorded for this clone. This chain connects TRBV5-6 to TRBJ1-2, with D perhaps TRBD1 (5 bases). Germline V CDR1 and CDR2: SGHDT, YYEEEE. CDR3 length: 13 amino acids. V dropped 2 bases and J dropped 3 bases, with 8 bases sitting between them. The CDR3 sequence is CASSLPQDYGYTF. CDR3 bases: TGTGCCAGCAGCTTACCACAGGACTATGGCTACACCTTC.

The rearrangement joins TRBV30 to TRBJ1-4, with TRBD1 matching 10 bases. This CDR3 is built from 19 residues. V gave up 2 bases and J gave up 4 bases; unmatched junction bases: 16. Germline CDR1 reads GTSNPN; CDR2 reads SVGIG (reference sequence). The CDR3, as DNA: TGTGCCTGGAGTCCCGGGACAGGGGCCCCTAGAACCTTTAATGAAAAACTGTTTTTT. It translates to CAWSPGTGAPRTFNEKLFF.

This chain uses TRBV11-2 with TRBJ1-4; D may be TRBD1 (5 bases). The CDR3 has 15 amino acids. The germline V gene has CDR1 SGHAT and CDR2 FQNNGV. Trimming pared 1 base from V and 0 bases from J, leaving 6 bases between. CDR3 region: CASSLGRATNEKLFF. In nucleotides, the CDR3 is TGTGCCAGCAGCTTAGGCAGGGCAACTAATGAAAAACTGTTTTTT.

The gene calls are TRBV5-1 and TRBJ2-7; D is perhaps TRBD2 (5 bases). Germline CDR1 SGHRS, CDR2 YFSETQ. This CDR3 has 14 amino acids. V was trimmed by 5 bases and J by 4 bases, leaving 16 bases between them. CDR3 in amino acids: CASRPGIRVYEQYF. Written as DNA, the CDR3 is TGCGCCAGCAGACCCGGGATCCGCGTGTACGAGCAGTACTTC. The whole variable domain, filled in from reference TRBV5-1 and TRBJ2-7, reads KAGVTQTPRYLIKTRGQQVTLSCSPISGHRSVSWYQQTPGQGLQFLFEYFSETQRNKGNFPGRFSGRQFSNSRSEMNVSTLELGDSALYLCASRPGIRVYEQYFGPGTRLTVT.

The chain is built from TRBV6-4 and TRBJ2-1; TRBD2 matches 12 bases. This CDR3 comprises 17 residues. J gave up 8 bases and V 6 bases, and 14 bases lay outside the gene matches. Germline CDR1 MRHNA, CDR2 SNTAGT. CDR3: CASSPTPGTSGRDEQFF. CDR3 DNA sequence: TGTGCCAGCAGCCCAACTCCCGGGACTAGCGGGCGTGATGAGCAGTTCTTC.

This clone is a singleton in its sample. V and J are TRBV5-5 and TRBJ1-4; weak D call: TRBD1 (6 bases). The V gene lost 5 bases and the J gene lost 3 bases, with 17 bases spanning the gap. Germline V gives CDR1 SGHKS, CDR2 YYEKEE (reference sequence). The CDR3 consists of 16 residues. The chain's CDR3 is CASRPLPGTSNEKLFF. The DNA of the CDR3 is TGTGCCAGCAGACCTCTCCCCGGGACATCTAATGAAAAACTGTTTTTT.

The J gene is TRBJ1-1, the V gene TRBV11-3, with D unclear. CDR3 length: 15 amino acids. V gave up 2 bases and J gave up 4 bases, with 14 bases separating them. Germline CDR1 is SGHNT and CDR2 is YENEEA. The CDR3 loop is CASSLSESRITEAFF. DNA for the CDR3: TGTGCCAGCAGCTTATCCGAGTCTCGCATCACTGAAGCTTTCTTT.

This chain links TRBV5-4 with TRBJ1-6; 9 nucleotides line up with TRBD1. The CDR3 covers 16 residues. Germline CDR1 is SGHNT and CDR2 is YYREEE (reference sequence). The ends lost 0 bases at V and 9 bases at J; junction bases unmatched: 7. The CDR3 nucleotides read TGTGCCAGCAGCTTGGGTTCGGGGACAGGGATTTCACCCCTCCACTTT. It specifies CASSLGSGTGISPLHF. The full variable domain, in which reference TRBV5-4 and TRBJ1-6 provide the parts outside the CDR3, is ETGVTQSPTHLIKTRGQQVTLRCSSQSGHNTVSWYQQALGQGPQFIFQYYREEENGRGNFPPRFSGLQFPNYSSELNVNALELDDSALYLCASSLGSGTGISPLHFGNGTRLTVT.

The rearrangement joins TRBV4-1 to TRBJ1-1; 9 bases line up with TRBD1. The junction had 3 bases not matched to a gene; V was cut back by 3 bases and J by 1 base. In germline, CDR1 is MGHRA, CDR2 YSYEKL. This CDR3 spans 15 amino acids. The CDR3, as DNA: TGCGCCAGCAGCCACACACAGGGGGCGAACACTGAAGCTTTCTTT. Translation gives CASSHTQGANTEAFF.

This clone came up once. This sequence joins TRBV5-1 and TRBJ2-7; 12 nucleotides align to TRBD2. Per germline, CDR1 SGHRS and CDR2 YFSETQ. V shed 6 bases and J 4 bases; nucleotides not matched to a gene: 8. This CDR3 comprises 15 residues. CDR3 loop: CASNRLAGESYEQYF. The CDR3 DNA reads as TGCGCCAGCAACCGACTAGCGGGGGAGTCGTACGAGCAGTACTTC.

This chain links TRBV19 with TRBJ1-2; D is undetermined. CDR1 is LNHDA and CDR2 is SQIVND in the germline V gene (reference sequence). The CDR3 contains 13 residues. Trimming left V 1 base short and J 8 bases short, with 11 bases between. In nucleotides, the CDR3 is TGTGCCAGTAGTATAGGACTGAGGCCGGGCTACACCTTC. Translated, it gives CASSIGLRPGYTF.

The rearrangement uses TRBV5-1 and TRBJ2-5; TRBD2 agrees at 16 bases. The CDR3 extends over 16 amino acids. Germline CDR1 is SGHRS and CDR2 is YFSETQ. V trimming: 4 bases; J trimming: 4 bases; junction bases outside the gene matches: 4. The CDR3 protein is CASSPGTSGGGETQYF. The CDR3 nucleotides read TGCGCCAGCAGCCCCGGGACTAGCGGGGGGGGAGAGACCCAGTACTTC.

This clone occurred once. This sequence joins TRBV4-1 and TRBJ1-2, with no clear D. The V end was cut by 1 base, the J end by 5 bases, with 11 bases between. Germline lookup yields CDR1 MGHRA and CDR2 YSYEKL. The CDR3 is made up of 14 amino acids. The CDR3 DNA is TGCGCCAGCAGCCAAGGTCAAGCCTTGTATGGCTACACCTTC. This gives the protein CASSQGQALYGYTF.

The gene calls are TRBV7-9 and TRBJ1-2; D possibly corresponds to TRBD1 (6 bases). Germline CDR1 and CDR2: SEHNR and FQNEAQ (reference sequence). V was pared by 8 bases and J by 4 bases, with 26 bases between. This CDR3 is built from 17 residues. CDR3 bases: TGTGCCAGCTTCGACCTGGGGGGCGGGGGCAGTACCTATGGCTACACCTTC. It yields the protein CASFDLGGGGSTYGYTF.

This clone occurred once. The J gene is TRBJ1-3, the V gene TRBV5-1; TRBD1 is a possible D gene (5 bases). Trimming pared 0 bases from V and 0 bases from J, leaving 10 bases between. The CDR3 length is 16 residues. Germline CDR1 SGHRS, CDR2 YFSETQ. The CDR3: CASSLADSNSGNTIYF. DNA for the CDR3: TGCGCCAGCAGCTTGGCCGACAGCAACTCTGGAAACACCATATATTTT.

The chain joins TRBV27 to TRBJ1-2, with 7 positions matching TRBD1. The V segment lost 5 bases and the J segment 2 bases; nucleotides outside the gene matches: 5. The CDR3 consists of 14 residues. In germline, CDR1 is MNHEY, CDR2 SMNVEV (reference sequence). The CDR3 loop is CASSPDRVNYGYTF. CDR3 in DNA: TGTGCCAGCAGTCCAGACAGGGTAAACTATGGCTACACCTTC.

The CDR3 reads CASSWGEGGDTEAFF. In nucleotides, the CDR3 is TGTGCCAGCAGCTGGGGGGAGGGGGGCGACACTGAAGCTTTCTTT. The chain links TRBV5-8 to TRBJ1-1; tentatively, D is TRBD1 (6 bases). CDR1 SGHTS and CDR2 YDEGEE come from the germline V gene. The CDR3 runs 15 residues. V was trimmed by 3 bases and J by 3 bases, leaving 15 bases between them.

The chain is built from TRBV7-9 and TRBJ1-4; 10 bases fit TRBD1. There are 16 residues in the CDR3. V lost 4 bases, J lost 5 bases, and 7 bases stayed unmatched. Looked up from germline, CDR1 is SEHNR and CDR2 is FQNEAQ (reference sequence). CDR3 coding DNA: TGTGCCAGCAGCTCAGCCCCGGGACAGGGGAATGAAAAACTGTTTTTT. Translation: CASSSAPGQGNEKLFF.

This chain links TRBV11-2 with TRBJ2-7; D perhaps matches TRBD1 (5 bases). The CDR3 has 15 residues. V was trimmed by 5 bases and J by 6 bases, leaving 20 bases between them. The V gene's germline CDR1 is SGHAT and CDR2 FQNNGV. For the CDR3, the DNA is TGTGCCAGCAGCCTCCTGAGGACACCGGCCAGCGAGCAGTACTTC. Its translation: CASSLLRTPASEQYF.

This clone has just a few counts. This chain links TRBV6-1 with TRBJ2-7; TRBD2 agrees at 11 bases. The CDR3 is 14 amino acids. The germline gives CDR1 MNHNS, CDR2 SASEGT. The trim removed 6 bases at V and 13 bases at J, leaving 14 bases unmatched. In nucleotides, the CDR3 is TGTGCCAGCAGGAGAGGCACTAGCGGGGGCCCAGGATACTTC. Its translation: CASRRGTSGGPGYF.

J is TRBJ2-7 and V is TRBV18, with a weak D call TRBD1 (6 bases). This CDR3 is built from 15 residues. Trimming stripped 1 base from V and 4 bases from J, with 14 bases between. Germline-derived CDR1 and CDR2 are KGHSH and LQKENI. In nucleotides, the CDR3 is TGTGCCAGCTCACCACGAAAACACAGGGCGTACGAGCAGTACTTC. This encodes CASSPRKHRAYEQYF.

The V call is TRBV5-1, the J call TRBJ2-3; 13 nucleotides align to TRBD2. J was trimmed by 0 bases and V by 5 bases; bases with no gene match: 0. The germline CDR1 and CDR2 sequences are SGHRS and YFSETQ. The CDR3 extends over 15 amino acids. The CDR3 spells CASRGLAGSTDTQYF. DNA of the CDR3: TGCGCCAGCAGGGGACTAGCGGGAAGCACAGATACGCAGTATTTT.

V usage is TRBV5-5 and J usage is TRBJ2-5; D gene uncertain. CDR3 length: 20 residues. V lost 2 bases, J lost 1 base, and 27 bases lay in between. The germline V gene encodes CDR1 SGHKS and CDR2 YYEKEE (reference sequence). The CDR3 sequence is CASSFATISRVLNFQETQYF. The DNA for the CDR3 is TGTGCCAGCAGCTTCGCTACAATCTCCCGGGTGTTGAACTTCCAAGAGACCCAGTACTTC.

The rearrangement uses TRBV5-1 and TRBJ2-2; 10 positions match TRBD1. This CDR3 region has 19 residues. Trimming cost V 0 bases and J 6 bases; bases outside gene matches: 14. CDR1 SGHRS and CDR2 YFSETQ come from the germline V gene. In DNA form, the CDR3 reads TGCGCCAGCAGCTTGGGAGAGGGAGGGGGACAGGGGATGGCCGGGGAGCTGTTTTTT. It is translated as CASSLGEGGGQGMAGELFF.

In this sample, this clone turned up a few times. CDR3 DNA sequence: TGTGCCAGCAGCTTAATCCAGGGCGGACCTTATGGCTACACCTTC. Protein product: CASSLIQGGPYGYTF. The chain has TRBV7-9 and TRBJ1-2; D perhaps matches TRBD1 (5 bases). V lost 2 bases and J lost 5, with 15 bases in between. The CDR3 consists of 15 residues. CDR1 is SEHNR, CDR2 FQNEAQ, per germline (reference sequence).

V usage is TRBV7-2 and J usage is TRBJ1-2; the D gene is possibly TRBD1 (6 bases). The CDR3 runs 15 residues. Germline CDR1 reads SGHTA; CDR2 reads FQGNSA. The V and J ends lost 3 bases and 7 bases respectively, with 18 bases between them. The CDR3 sequence: CASSFARGGPVGYTF. The CDR3 region has the DNA TGTGCCAGCAGCTTCGCCCGGGGGGGGCCTGTTGGCTACACCTTC.

The chain combines TRBV30 with TRBJ1-5; unclear D gene. V was shortened by 0 bases and J by 1 base, with 10 bases between the two germline ends. Germline CDR1 reads GTSNPN; CDR2 reads SVGIG (reference sequence). The CDR3 contains 15 residues. The DNA of the CDR3 is TGTGCCTGGAGTGTAGGGAGAGCCAGCAATCAGCCCCAGCATTTT. Residues: CAWSVGRASNQPQHF.